This T cell receptor beta chain was sequenced for a study of control samples from healthy donors and cancer patients. Sequencing used immunoSEQ multiplex PCR; TCRdb keeps in-frame clones, though not all of them. The sample yields approximately 52,000 clones, about 90% seen once. CDR3 length: 17 residues. The V gene lost 4 bases and the J gene lost 7 bases, with 22 bases spanning the gap. Germline CDR1 and CDR2: SGHTA and FQGTGA. Concerning this clone itself: This sample also contains other DNA sequences that code for the same CDR3.

This chain uses TRBV7-3 with TRBJ2-2, with D tentatively TRBD2 (7 bases). This clonotype originated in a man between 60 and 75 years old with head and neck cancer. Specimen: PBMCs. Here the CDR3 DNA reads TGTGCCAGCAGCTCTCAAGGGGGGGCGGGAAGCGGCGGGGAGCTGTTTTTT. Residues: CASSSQGGAGSGGELFF.